This TCR beta chain was recovered during a study of tumor-infiltrating lymphocytes in primary liver carcinoma. Study summary: Through surgical resection, the patients' primary liver carcinoma was treated.

Unsorted whole blood yielded blood RNA, and germline DNA was extracted as well. Patients carried chronic HBV infection without prior treatment. Starting material of 500 to 600 ng total RNA yielded TCR beta cDNA via a constant-region primer. Three nested multiplex PCR rounds of slightly modified ARM-PCR generated TCR beta libraries. Investigators reported that the first two PCR rounds, at 10 to 11 cycles each, used TRBV1-TRBV30 forward primers with a C-beta reverse primer. Each CDR3 protein gets one entry after TCRdb re-called the multiplex PCR reads with MiXCR. The profile shows almost 200,000 distinct CDR3 sequences, less than 65% of them singletons. CDR1 and CDR2 from the germline V gene are SGHAT and FQNNGV. The CDR3 has 13 amino acids. As concerns this clonotype: Mismatch with germline at one junction end may stem from a read error.

The specimen was peripheral blood. The V gene is TRBV11-2, the J gene TRBJ1-2; no clear D. The receptor was isolated from a woman aged 55 to 70 with primary liver carcinoma and hepatitis B virus infection. CDR3 sequence: CTSSPSQTYGYIF. The CDR3 coding sequence is TGTACCAGCAGCCCCTCACAGACCTATGGCTACATCTTC.